This T cell receptor (beta chain) is from a study of blood T cell repertoires in COVID-19 (dated by TCRdb to 2020 to 2021). Broadly, across the study: Collaborator samples came from the United States, Italy and Spain and covered acute and convalescent phases of COVID-19. The material from the prospective study consisted of cDNA or gDNA derived from T cells, B-cell-depleted T cells, or PBMCs. Subjects who had been exposed to COVID-19, were actively infected with it, or had recovered from it provided the deeply sampled blood TCRbeta repertoires that made up the dataset. The repertoires were made available in a free public database intended to serve as a resource for research on the immune response to SARS-CoV-2. The samples were drawn from the first 160 participants of the ongoing ImmuneRACE study and from 1,254 subjects provided by 6 global collaborators. Nearly every sample came with metadata listing a de-identified subject ID, COVID-19 status, age in years and sex. Where available, HLA class I and class II types were obtained from metadata supplied by the sample provider rather than from assay-based typing. The full study reports these points: How much clinical and demographic metadata was included differed by source and by participant, and the metadata was provided uncurated.

CDR3 length: 19 amino acids, cysteine to phenylalanine. The entry retains the CDR3 DNA only, 57 bases that are in frame from base 1. Per the germline V gene, SGDLS is the CDR1 and YYNGEE is the CDR2. V is trimmed back by 0 bases and J by 7 bases, and the junction contains 16 bases that no gene match accounts for. TCRbeta CDR3 regions were amplified from genomic DNA using the immunoSEQ Assay, a bias-controlled multiplex PCR. Per the original workflow: The number of nucleated cells in each sample was estimated from the amplification of reference gene primers within the assay. To quantify the absolute abundance of each unique TCRbeta CDR3 rearrangement, sequence reads were collapsed and filtered. For each sample, productive Simpson clonality was calculated as the square root of Simpson's diversity index across productive rearrangements. Imported from immuneACCESS, the table was reduced by TCRdb to in-frame sequences with V and J called. These copies leave out some clones; in studies compared against another copy, an unresolved V gene accounts for under half, and the cause of the remainder is not known. V and J calls and clone size are given by that table; D and trimming were obtained from the DNA. This sample comprises under 500,000 clones, 75% to 90% of them detected only once. The top ten clonotypes cover 4.3% of the sample.

Collaborating institutions collected whole blood in K2EDTA tubes following their own protocols. For TCRbeta analysis, collaborators shipped samples in one of three forms: frozen whole blood, isolated PBMCs, or DNA extracted from either of those sample types. In regard to this clone: Its specific antigen is unknown. No base-level quality is on record; no much larger clone is a single base apart.

The TCR was taken from a woman aged 25 to 39 with acute or convalescent COVID-19. This chain is built from TRBV9 and TRBJ1-4; 9 bases in the junction line up with TRBD1. Sequencing input: peripheral blood. In nucleotide form, the sequence is TGTGCCAGCAGCGTAGGGGAGTGGGGACAGGGCGTCGGAGGTGAAAAACTGTTTTTT. Translated, this is CASSVGEWGQGVGGEKLFF.